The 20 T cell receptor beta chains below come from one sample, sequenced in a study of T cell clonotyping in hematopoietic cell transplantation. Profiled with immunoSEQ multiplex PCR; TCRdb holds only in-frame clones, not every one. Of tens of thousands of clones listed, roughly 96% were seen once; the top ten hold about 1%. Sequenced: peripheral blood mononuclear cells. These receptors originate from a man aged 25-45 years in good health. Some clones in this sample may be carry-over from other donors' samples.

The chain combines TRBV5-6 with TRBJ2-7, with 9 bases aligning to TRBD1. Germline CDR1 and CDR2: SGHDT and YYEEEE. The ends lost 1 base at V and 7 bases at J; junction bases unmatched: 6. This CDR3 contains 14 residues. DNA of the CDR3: TGTGCCAGCAGCTTGCCGGGACAGGGAGAAGAGCAGTACTTC. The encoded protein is CASSLPGQGEEQYF.

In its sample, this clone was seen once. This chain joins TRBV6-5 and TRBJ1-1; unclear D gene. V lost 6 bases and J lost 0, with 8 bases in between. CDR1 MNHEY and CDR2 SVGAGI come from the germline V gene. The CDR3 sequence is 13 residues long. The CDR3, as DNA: TGTGCCAGCAGGGGCGAACTGAACACTGAAGCTTTCTTT. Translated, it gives CASRGELNTEAFF.

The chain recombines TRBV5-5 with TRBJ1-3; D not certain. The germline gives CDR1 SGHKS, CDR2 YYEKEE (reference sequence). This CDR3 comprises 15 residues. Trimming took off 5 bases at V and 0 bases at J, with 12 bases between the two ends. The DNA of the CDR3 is TGTGCCAGCAGGGCGGACGGCGACTCTGGAAACACCATATATTTT. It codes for CASRADGDSGNTIYF.

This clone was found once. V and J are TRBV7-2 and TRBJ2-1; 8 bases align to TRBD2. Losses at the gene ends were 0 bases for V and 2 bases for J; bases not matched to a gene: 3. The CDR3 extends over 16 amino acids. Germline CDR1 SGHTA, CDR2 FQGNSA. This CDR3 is CASSLAAAGAYNEQFF. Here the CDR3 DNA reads TGTGCCAGCAGCTTAGCTGCAGCGGGGGCCTACAATGAGCAGTTCTTC.

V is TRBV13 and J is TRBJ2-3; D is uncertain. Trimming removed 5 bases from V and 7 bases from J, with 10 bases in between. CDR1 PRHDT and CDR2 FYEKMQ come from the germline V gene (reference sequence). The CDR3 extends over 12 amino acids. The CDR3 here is CASSPNRNTQYF. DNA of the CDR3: TGTGCCAGCAGCCCCAACCGCAATACGCAGTATTTT.

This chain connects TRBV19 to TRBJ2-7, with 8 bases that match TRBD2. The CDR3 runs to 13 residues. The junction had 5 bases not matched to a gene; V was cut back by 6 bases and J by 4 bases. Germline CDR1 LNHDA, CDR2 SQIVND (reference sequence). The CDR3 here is CASSFGLAYEQYF. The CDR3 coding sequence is TGTGCCAGTAGCTTCGGACTAGCTTACGAGCAGTACTTC.

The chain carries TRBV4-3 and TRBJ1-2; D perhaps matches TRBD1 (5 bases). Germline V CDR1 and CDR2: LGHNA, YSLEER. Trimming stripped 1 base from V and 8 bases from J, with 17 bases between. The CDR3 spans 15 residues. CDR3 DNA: TGCGCCAGCAGCCAAGTAGCCTCGAGGGCAGGGGGCTACACCTTC. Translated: CASSQVASRAGGYTF.

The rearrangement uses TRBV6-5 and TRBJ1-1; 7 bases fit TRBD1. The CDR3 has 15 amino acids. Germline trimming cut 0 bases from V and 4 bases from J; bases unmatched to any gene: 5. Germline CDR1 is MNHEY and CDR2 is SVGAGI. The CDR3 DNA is TGTGCCAGCAGTTACTCGACAGGGTTGGGCACTGAAGCTTTCTTT. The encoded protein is CASSYSTGLGTEAFF.

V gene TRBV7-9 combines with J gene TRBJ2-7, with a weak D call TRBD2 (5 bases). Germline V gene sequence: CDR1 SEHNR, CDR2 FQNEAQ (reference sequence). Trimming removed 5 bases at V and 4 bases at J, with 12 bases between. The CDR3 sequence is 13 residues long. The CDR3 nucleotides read TGTGCCAGCAGCCAACCTGGGAGTTACGAGCAGTACTTC. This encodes CASSQPGSYEQYF.

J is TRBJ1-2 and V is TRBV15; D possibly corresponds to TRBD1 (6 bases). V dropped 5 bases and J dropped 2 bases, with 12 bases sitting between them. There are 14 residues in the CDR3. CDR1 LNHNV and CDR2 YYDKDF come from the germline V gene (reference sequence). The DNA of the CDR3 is TGTGCCACCAGCTTAATAGGACAGAACTATGGCTACACCTTC. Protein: CATSLIGQNYGYTF.

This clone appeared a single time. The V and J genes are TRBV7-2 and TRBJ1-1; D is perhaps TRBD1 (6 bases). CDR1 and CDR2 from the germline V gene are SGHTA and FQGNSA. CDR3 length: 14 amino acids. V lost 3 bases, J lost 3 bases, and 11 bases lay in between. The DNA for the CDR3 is TGTGCCAGCAGCTTTGAGGAGGGGGACACTGAAGCTTTCTTT. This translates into CASSFEEGDTEAFF.

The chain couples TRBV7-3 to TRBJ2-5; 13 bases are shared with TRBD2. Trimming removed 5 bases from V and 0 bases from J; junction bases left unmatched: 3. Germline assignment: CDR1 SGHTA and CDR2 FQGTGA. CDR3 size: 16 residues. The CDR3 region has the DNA TGTGCCAGCAGCCTCGGACTAGCGGGAGACCAAGAGACCCAGTACTTC. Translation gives CASSLGLAGDQETQYF.

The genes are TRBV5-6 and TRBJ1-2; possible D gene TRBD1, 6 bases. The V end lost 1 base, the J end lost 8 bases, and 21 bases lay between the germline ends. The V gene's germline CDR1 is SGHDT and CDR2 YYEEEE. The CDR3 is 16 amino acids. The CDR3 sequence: CASSLYAGDRLYGYTF. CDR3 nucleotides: TGTGCCAGCAGCTTGTACGCAGGGGATCGACTTTACGGCTACACCTTC.

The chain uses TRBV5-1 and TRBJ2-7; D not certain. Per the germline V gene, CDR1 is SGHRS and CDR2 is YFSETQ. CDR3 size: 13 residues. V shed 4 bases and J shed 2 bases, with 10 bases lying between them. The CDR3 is CASSRDGTYEQYF. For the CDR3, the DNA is TGCGCCAGCAGCCGTGACGGAACCTACGAGCAGTACTTC.

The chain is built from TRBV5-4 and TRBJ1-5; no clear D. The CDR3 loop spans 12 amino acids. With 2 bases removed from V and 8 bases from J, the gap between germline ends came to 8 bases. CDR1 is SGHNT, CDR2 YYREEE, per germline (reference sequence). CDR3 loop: CASSLEEEPQHF. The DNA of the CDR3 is TGTGCCAGCAGCTTAGAGGAGGAGCCCCAGCATTTT.

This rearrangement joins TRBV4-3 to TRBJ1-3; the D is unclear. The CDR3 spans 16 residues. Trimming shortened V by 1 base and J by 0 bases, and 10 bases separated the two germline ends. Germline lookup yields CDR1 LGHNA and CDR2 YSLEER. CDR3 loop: CASSQGAVASGNTIYF. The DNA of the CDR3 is TGCGCCAGCAGCCAAGGAGCAGTGGCCTCTGGAAACACCATATATTTT.

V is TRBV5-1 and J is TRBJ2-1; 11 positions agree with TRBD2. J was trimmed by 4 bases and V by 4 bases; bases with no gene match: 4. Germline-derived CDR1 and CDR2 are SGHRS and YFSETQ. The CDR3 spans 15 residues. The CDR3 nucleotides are TGCGCCAGCAGCCCTGGGACTAGCGGTTACAATGAGCAGTTCTTC. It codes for CASSPGTSGYNEQFF. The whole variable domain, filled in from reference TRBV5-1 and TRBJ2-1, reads KAGVTQTPRYLIKTRGQQVTLSCSPISGHRSVSWYQQTPGQGLQFLFEYFSETQRNKGNFPGRFSGRQFSNSRSEMNVSTLELGDSALYLCASSPGTSGYNEQFFGPGTRLTVL.

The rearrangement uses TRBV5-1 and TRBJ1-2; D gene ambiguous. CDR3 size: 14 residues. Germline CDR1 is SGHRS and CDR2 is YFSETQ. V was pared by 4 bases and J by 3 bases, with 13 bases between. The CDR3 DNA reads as TGCGCCAGCAGCCAACAGACATTGGACTATGGCTACACCTTC. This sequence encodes CASSQQTLDYGYTF. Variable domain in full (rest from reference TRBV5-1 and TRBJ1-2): KAGVTQTPRYLIKTRGQQVTLSCSPISGHRSVSWYQQTPGQGLQFLFEYFSETQRNKGNFPGRFSGRQFSNSRSEMNVSTLELGDSALYLCASSQQTLDYGYTFGSGTRLTVV.

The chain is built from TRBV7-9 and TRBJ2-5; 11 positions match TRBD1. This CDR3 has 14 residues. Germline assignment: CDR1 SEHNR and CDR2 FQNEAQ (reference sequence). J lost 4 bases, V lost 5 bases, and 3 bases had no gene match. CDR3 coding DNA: TGTGCCAGCAGCACTGGGACAGGGGGAGAGACCCAGTACTTC. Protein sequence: CASSTGTGGETQYF.

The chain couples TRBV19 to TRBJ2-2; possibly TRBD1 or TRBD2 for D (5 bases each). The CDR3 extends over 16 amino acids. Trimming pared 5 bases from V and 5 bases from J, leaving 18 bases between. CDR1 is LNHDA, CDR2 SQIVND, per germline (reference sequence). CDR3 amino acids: CASSDLQVPGTGELFF. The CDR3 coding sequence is TGTGCCAGTAGTGATCTACAGGTTCCGGGAACCGGGGAGCTGTTTTTT. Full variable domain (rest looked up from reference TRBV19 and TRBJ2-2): DGGITQSPKYLFRKEGQNVTLSCEQNLNHDAMYWYRQDPGQGLRLIYYSQIVNDFQKGDIAEGYSVSREKKESFPLTVTSAQKNPTAFYLCASSDLQVPGTGELFFGEGSRLTVL.